This T cell receptor (beta chain) was recovered during a study of Ad26.COV2.S vaccination and SARS-CoV-2 variants. Sample treatment: 15 to 20 received Ad26.COV2.S at low or high dose, single or two shots; several received placebo; per-sample allocation not given. Following the first vaccine or placebo injection, samples were taken on day 63. The assay was immunoSEQ multiplex PCR, and TCRdb's table has in-frame clones only and misses some. The sample records approximately 450,000 clones, 75% to 95% being singletons. A word on this clone: Its antigen is currently unknown.

CDR3 length: 15 amino acids. Trimming pared 2 bases from V and 3 bases from J, leaving 11 bases between. Germline assignment: CDR1 MNHNY and CDR2 SVGAGI (reference sequence). Notes on the study in general: Once vaccination had occurred, spike-specific CD8+ and CD4+ T cell responses reportedly showed substantial breadth.

The clonotype comes from a person between 18 and 59 years old who received the Ad26.COV2.S COVID-19 vaccine or a placebo. The sequencing here drew on peripheral blood, taken in a trial of Ad26.COV2.S vaccine versus placebo. The chain recombines TRBV6-6 with TRBJ2-1; tentatively, D is TRBD1 (6 bases). The CDR3 loop reads CASSYPGVYYNEQFF. The CDR3 DNA reads TGTGCCAGCAGTTACCCAGGGGTCTACTACAATGAGCAGTTCTTC.